Listed below are T cell receptor beta chains from one sample, sequenced in a study of shared clonotypes between healthy human individuals. Only in-frame clones appear in the TCRdb table, and some are missing; sequencing was by immunoSEQ multiplex PCR. The table shows around 2,100,000 clones, with less than 95% occurring only once. Sequencing was carried out using naive CD8+ T cells sorted from blood. The source is a man between 18 and 29 years old in good health. Both conserved end residues are part of each CDR3. A D gene is named only where the DNA matches it firmly. Only part of the rows carry a size: once, few, many, or a class if the clone is expanded.

CASSRLSAHYGYTF TGTGCCAGCAGCCGACTATCGGCCCACTATGGCTACACCTTC TRBV25-1 - TRBJ1-2 -
CASAITSTYEQYF TGTGCCAGCGCTATTACTAGTACCTACGAGCAGTACTTC TRBV6-5 - TRBJ2-7 -
CASSGRPDGDYGYTF TGTGCCAGCAGCGGAAGGCCCGACGGGGACTATGGCTACACCTTC TRBV5-4 - TRBJ1-2 -
CASSQAPNEQFF TGTGCCAGCAGTCAAGCGCCCAATGAGCAGTTCTTC TRBV9 - TRBJ2-1 -
CASSFLGTSGTDTQYF TGTGCCAGCAGTTTCCTCGGGACTAGCGGGACAGATACGCAGTATTTT TRBV27 once TRBJ2-3 TRBD2
CASSQRANTEAFF TGCGCCAGCAGCCAGCGGGCTAACACTGAAGCTTTCTTT TRBV4-1 once TRBJ1-1 -
CASSFSGSEDTQYF TGTGCCAGCAGCTTTTCTGGGTCGGAAGATACGCAGTATTTT TRBV5-4 - TRBJ2-3 -
CASSVPNRPQHF TGTGCCAGCAGTGTCCCTAATCGGCCCCAGCATTTT TRBV2 - TRBJ1-5 -
CASSEEEGVNTEAFF TGTGCCAGCAGTGAAGAAGAGGGGGTGAACACTGAAGCTTTCTTT TRBV25-1 - TRBJ1-1 -
CAWSAVGTSGSGGELFF TGTGCCTGGAGTGCCGTTGGTACTAGCGGGAGTGGCGGGGAGCTGTTTTTT TRBV30 - TRBJ2-2 TRBD2
CASSAASGGAYNEQFF TGTGCCAGCAGTGCCGCGAGCGGGGGGGCCTACAATGAGCAGTTCTTC TRBV2 - TRBJ2-1 TRBD2
CASSSTGQGSEQYF TGCGCCAGCAGCTCAACGGGACAGGGCTCGGAGCAGTACTTC TRBV5-1 - TRBJ2-7 TRBD1
CAISETSDYNEQFF TGTGCCATCAGTGAAACTAGCGACTACAATGAGCAGTTCTTC TRBV10-3 - TRBJ2-1 TRBD2
CASSDPAEASYEQYF TGTGCCAGCAGTGATCCAGCGGAGGCCTCCTACGAGCAGTACTTC TRBV2 - TRBJ2-7 -
CASSLGVGGRGTNEKLFF TGTGCCAGCAGTTTAGGGGTTGGAGGGAGGGGGACTAATGAAAAACTGTTTTTT TRBV28 - TRBJ1-4 -
CASSLSGQGMEQYF TGTGCCAGCAGCTTATCGGGACAGGGGATGGAGCAGTACTTC TRBV7-9 once TRBJ2-7 TRBD1
CASSESYSGNTIYF TGCGCCAGCAGTGAGAGCTACTCCGGAAACACCATATATTTT TRBV10-1 - TRBJ1-3 -
CASSGTNQPQHF TGTGCCAGCAGTGGGACCAATCAGCCCCAGCATTTT TRBV2 - TRBJ1-5 -
CASSLAQGAQPQHF TGTGCCAGCAGCTTGGCGCAGGGGGCTCAGCCCCAGCATTTT TRBV5-6 - TRBJ1-5 TRBD1
CASTADDTGELFF TGTGCCAGCACCGCAGATGACACCGGGGAGCTGTTTTTT TRBV27 - TRBJ2-2 -
CASSQDGTASGSYEQYF TGCGCCAGCAGCCAAGATGGGACGGCGAGCGGATCCTACGAGCAGTACTTC TRBV4-1 - TRBJ2-7 -
CASRKGNTEAFF TGTGCCAGTAGAAAAGGGAACACTGAAGCTTTCTTT TRBV19 - TRBJ1-1 -
CASSSPVRSYEQFF TGTGCCAGCAGCTCGCCCGTCCGTTCCTATGAGCAGTTCTTC TRBV7-9 - TRBJ2-1 -
CASSAGDRVGTGELFF TGTGCCAGCAGCGCCGGAGATAGGGTGGGGACCGGGGAGCTGTTTTTT TRBV9 - TRBJ2-2 -
CASSLRSETQYF TGTGCCAGCAGCTTAAGGAGTGAGACCCAGTACTTC TRBV7-9 - TRBJ2-5 -
CASSEEGQATEAFF TGTGCCAGCAGTGAAGAGGGGCAGGCCACTGAAGCTTTCTTT TRBV6-1 - TRBJ1-1 -
CASSPPYYSPLHF TGTGCCAGCAGCCCACCATATTACTCACCCCTCCACTTT TRBV7-9 - TRBJ1-6 -
CASSLSPGTGETQYF TGTGCCAGCAGTTTATCGCCCGGGACTGGGGAGACCCAGTACTTC TRBV27 - TRBJ2-5 -
CASSDSYNEQFF TGTGCCAGTAGTGACTCCTACAATGAGCAGTTCTTC TRBV19 few TRBJ2-1 -
CASSDRGRRYEQYF TGTGCCAGCAGTGACAGGGGAAGACGATACGAGCAGTACTTC TRBV2 - TRBJ2-7 -
CASSLRTAYTDTQYF TGTGCCAGCAGCTTGCGGACAGCTTACACAGATACGCAGTATTTT TRBV5-8 once TRBJ2-3 -
CASSPRSEGQRTDTQYF TGTGCCAGCAGCCCTAGGTCGGAGGGACAGAGGACAGATACGCAGTATTTT TRBV7-9 - TRBJ2-3 -
CASSGRTVRGGANVLTF TGTGCCAGCAGCGGACGGACCGTACGAGGAGGGGCCAACGTCCTGACTTTC TRBV27 - TRBJ2-6 -
CASSLGYGANTGELFF TGTGCCAGCAGCTTAGGGTACGGGGCGAACACCGGGGAGCTGTTTTTT TRBV11-2 - TRBJ2-2 -
CASSLGVMLNEKLFF TGTGCCAGCAGCCTAGGGGTTATGCTCAATGAAAAACTGTTTTTT TRBV9 - TRBJ1-4 -
CASSLVQANTEAFF TGTGCCAGCAGTTTGGTCCAAGCGAACACTGAAGCTTTCTTT TRBV27 - TRBJ1-1 -
CASSDGTGGNQPQHF TGTGCCAGCAGTGACGGGACAGGGGGGAATCAGCCCCAGCATTTT TRBV6-1 - TRBJ1-5 TRBD1
CASSLTGSAYEQYF TGTGCCAGCAGCTTGACAGGGTCGGCCTACGAGCAGTACTTC TRBV5-6 - TRBJ2-7 -
CASREDRVMYGYTF TGTGCCAGCAGGGAGGACAGGGTGATGTATGGCTACACCTTC TRBV2 - TRBJ1-2 TRBD1
CASMVGLSSYEQYF TGTGCCAGCATGGTGGGACTCAGCTCCTACGAGCAGTACTTC TRBV2 - TRBJ2-7 -
CASSYGQGALGQYF TGTGCCAGCAGCTACGGACAGGGGGCTTTGGGGCAGTACTTC TRBV5-5 - TRBJ2-7 TRBD1
CASSQEVSLLPSTDTQYF TGTGCCAGCAGCCAAGAGGTGTCTTTATTGCCTAGCACAGATACGCAGTATTTT TRBV4-2 - TRBJ2-3 -
CASSSGDRGLAETQYF TGTGCCAGCAGCTCGGGGGACAGGGGTTTGGCGGAGACCCAGTACTTC TRBV5-4 - TRBJ2-5 TRBD1
CASSSLAANYGYTF TGTGCCAGTAGTTCTCTGGCAGCGAACTATGGCTACACCTTC TRBV19 - TRBJ1-2 -
CASLFLTAMNTEAFF TGTGCCAGCCTTTTCTTGACGGCCATGAACACTGAAGCTTTCTTT TRBV6-6 - TRBJ1-1 -
CASSYTGTADLYEQYF TGTGCCAGCAGTTACACAGGGACAGCCGACCTCTACGAGCAGTACTTC TRBV6-5 - TRBJ2-7 TRBD1
CASSYTSGAYEQYF TGTGCCAGCAGTTATACTAGCGGGGCCTACGAGCAGTACTTC TRBV6-5 - TRBJ2-7 TRBD2
CASSDSLAGPKETQYF TGCGCCAGCAGTGATTCCCTAGCGGGACCAAAAGAGACCCAGTACTTC TRBV10-2 - TRBJ2-5 TRBD2
CASSLEGGHSTEAFF TGCGCCAGCAGCCTAGAAGGGGGCCATAGCACTGAAGCTTTCTTT TRBV4-1 - TRBJ1-1 TRBD1
CASSVTLPKGGQGYNEQFF TGTGCCAGCAGCGTAACACTTCCGAAGGGGGGTCAAGGTTACAATGAGCAGTTCTTC TRBV9 - TRBJ2-1 -
CASSQASGENTEAFF TGCGCCAGCAGCCAAGCGTCAGGGGAGAACACTGAAGCTTTCTTT TRBV4-1 - TRBJ1-1 -
CASSRGNEKLFF TGTGCCAGCAGCCGGGGTAATGAAAAACTGTTTTTT TRBV5-4 once TRBJ1-4 -
CATSWASGNTIYF TGTGCCACCAGTTGGGCATCTGGAAACACCATATATTTT TRBV15 - TRBJ1-3 -
CASSSNTEAFF TGCGCCAGCAGCTCGAACACTGAAGCTTTCTTT TRBV4-3 - TRBJ1-1 -
CASSDDRAGTGELFF TGCGCCAGCAGTGACGACAGGGCGGGCACCGGGGAGCTGTTTTTT TRBV10-1 - TRBJ2-2 TRBD1